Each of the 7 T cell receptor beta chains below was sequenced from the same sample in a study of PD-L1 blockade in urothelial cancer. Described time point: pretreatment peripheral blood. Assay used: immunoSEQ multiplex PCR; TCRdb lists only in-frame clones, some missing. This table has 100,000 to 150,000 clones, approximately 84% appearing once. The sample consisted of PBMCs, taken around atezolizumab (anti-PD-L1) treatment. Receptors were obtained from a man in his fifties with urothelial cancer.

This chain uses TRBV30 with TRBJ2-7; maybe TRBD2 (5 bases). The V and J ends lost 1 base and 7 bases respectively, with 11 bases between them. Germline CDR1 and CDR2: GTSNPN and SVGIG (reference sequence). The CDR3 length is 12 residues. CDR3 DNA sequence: TGTGCCTGGAGTGGAATGGGGAGTGAGCAGTACTTC. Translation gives CAWSGMGSEQYF.

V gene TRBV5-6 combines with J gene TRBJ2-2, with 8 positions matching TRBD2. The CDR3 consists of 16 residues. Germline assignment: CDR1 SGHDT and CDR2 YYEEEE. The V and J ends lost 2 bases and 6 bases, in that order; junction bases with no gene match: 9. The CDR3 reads CASSLVLAGIPGELFF. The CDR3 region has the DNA TGTGCCAGCAGCTTAGTTTTAGCGGGAATCCCCGGGGAGCTGTTTTTT.

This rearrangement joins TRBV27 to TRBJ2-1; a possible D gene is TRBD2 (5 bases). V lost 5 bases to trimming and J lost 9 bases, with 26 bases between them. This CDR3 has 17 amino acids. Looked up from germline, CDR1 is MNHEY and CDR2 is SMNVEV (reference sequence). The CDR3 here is CASSHTGPGGLWGEQFF. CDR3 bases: TGTGCCAGCAGTCATACCGGGCCAGGCGGGCTTTGGGGTGAGCAGTTCTTC.

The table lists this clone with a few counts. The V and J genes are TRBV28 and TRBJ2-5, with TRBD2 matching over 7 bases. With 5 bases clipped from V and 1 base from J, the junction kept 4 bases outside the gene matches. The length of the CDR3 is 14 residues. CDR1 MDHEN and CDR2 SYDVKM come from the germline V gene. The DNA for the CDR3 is TGTGCCAGCAGTCTTTGGGGGGGCCAAGAGACCCAGTACTTC. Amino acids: CASSLWGGQETQYF.

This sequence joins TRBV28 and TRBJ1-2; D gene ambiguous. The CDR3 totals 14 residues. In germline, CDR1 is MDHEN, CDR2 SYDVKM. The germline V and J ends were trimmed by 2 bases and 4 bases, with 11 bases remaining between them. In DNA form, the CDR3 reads TGTGCCAGCAGTTTAGGGTCGGGAGGCTATGGCTACACCTTC. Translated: CASSLGSGGYGYTF.

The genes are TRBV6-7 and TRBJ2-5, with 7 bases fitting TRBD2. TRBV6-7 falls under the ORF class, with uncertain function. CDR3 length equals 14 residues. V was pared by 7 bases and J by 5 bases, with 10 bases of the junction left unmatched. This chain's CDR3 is CASNSAGRGETQYF. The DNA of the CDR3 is TGTGCCAGCAATTCAGCAGGGCGGGGGGAGACCCAGTACTTC.

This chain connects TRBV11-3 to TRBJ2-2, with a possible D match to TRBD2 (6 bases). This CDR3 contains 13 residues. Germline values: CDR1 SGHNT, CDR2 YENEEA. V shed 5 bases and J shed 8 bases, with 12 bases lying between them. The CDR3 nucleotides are TGTGCCAGCAGCCGAAGCGGGTCAGGGGAGCTGTTTTTT. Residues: CASSRSGSGELFF.